This entry concerns a single T cell receptor beta chain. It has no known antigen specificity. Nothing much larger sits one base from this clone, and base qualities are not available. In total, roughly 710 healthy bone marrow donors made up the cohort. Cohort members were all nominally healthy when sampled, although unrecorded immune exposures were likely present. The donor tested CMV seronegative, placing the donor among the roughly 340 seronegative members of the cohort. Every donor gave a peripheral blood sample, and the peripheral blood mononuclear cells from that sample were used for TCR beta sequencing. Genomic DNA was extracted from the blood cell samples with the Qiagen DNeasy Blood Extraction Kit. This entry is derived from a study of cytomegalovirus exposure and HLA in healthy donors (TCRdb year 2017). For context, the study as a whole: An earlier analysis of about 560 of the donors reported 250 to 300 Gb of sequence data and 95 million to 120 million unique TCR beta sequences obtained from roughly 170 million T cells. Roughly five DR-DQ haplotypes were handled as single units for association and clustering because linkage in the cohort was strong. An earlier analysis of a few hundred of the donors applied high-throughput TCR beta sequencing to assess whether each TCR beta V gene segment acted as functional or pseudogenic. To predict cytomegalovirus infection status, the study combined high-throughput TCR immunosequencing, statistical association of individual TCRs with disease status, and machine learning. The number of typed donors differed by locus: about 620-640 for A, B, C, DRB1 and DQB1; 522 for DQA1; fewer than 610 for DPA1; and roughly 450 for DPB1. Donor age, sex, ethnicity and CMV serostatus were compiled together with the repertoire data. The genetic ancestry cluster associated with self-reported Caucasian donors included over 80% of the roughly 400 genotyped donors. HLA typing included class I and class II loci at four-digit resolution. The study profiled the T cell repertoires of about 720 subjects by immunosequencing and related them to cytomegalovirus serostatus. A later genetic analysis took genome-wide SNP genotypes for 398 of the 666 donors and used that subset as a discovery cohort. All discovery cohort repertoires had been generated on a single sequencing platform. Across around 400 genotyped donors of the cohort, an average of about 240,000 unique TCR beta nucleotide sequences per donor were sequenced, and 15% to 20% of those sequences were non-productive. Roughly 300 gigabases of sequencing data and about 92 million unique TCR sequences made up an early release that covered 640 HLA-typed donors. A later analysis re-analyzed previously published TCR beta repertoires from hundreds of donors and added high-resolution HLA genotyping to study TCR occurrence patterns. The study was designed to test whether signatures of past pathogen exposure could be identified by cataloging public T cell receptors. In addition to the first cohort of several hundred subjects, a separate validation cohort of about 120 different subjects was used. In the later analysis, no new phenotypic data were used to find candidate immune exposures; instead, reliance was placed on TCR beta sequences and their occurrence across donors.

The method behind the library was the immunoSEQ multiplex PCR assay. For the multiplex PCR, a mixture combining 60 forward primers for TCR Vbeta segments and 13 reverse primers for TCR Jbeta segments was used. A multiplex PCR assay on genomic DNA amplified the CDR3 region of rearranged TCR beta genes. On the Illumina HiSeq System, the amplified TCR beta libraries were sequenced as 87-base-pair reads. Processing in the source paper ran as follows. Across the 670 or so repertoires, a later analysis counted about 81 million unique TCR beta chains, 9.5 million to 12 million of which were shared by at least two donors. To remove PCR and sequencing errors, raw reads were error-corrected and collapsed into unique sequences using a nearest-neighbor algorithm that merged closely related sequences. CDR3 sequences were aligned to IMGT reference sequences to assign V, D and J gene segments. For a sequence to be retained, at least a six-nucleotide match to both a V gene segment and a J gene segment was required. Rearrangements were called productive when the CDR3 lacked stop codons and stayed in frame with V and J; all others were non-productive. Following IMGT convention, CDR3 was defined as the stretch from the second conserved V-encoded cysteine up to the conserved J-encoded phenylalanine. In an earlier analysis of around 600 of the donors, sequences lacking an unambiguous match to a single V gene segment were excluded. An earlier analysis of over 450 of the donors classified V segments as functional when productive rearrangements were above 56.7% and as segregating when the standard deviation between donors was above 5%. A statistical classification framework was developed to diagnose cytomegalovirus status using the catalog of TCR beta chain sequences. In a later analysis, V and J genes were assigned by comparing TCR nucleotide sequences against IMGT/GENE-DB human TR gene sequences. In a later analysis, CDR3 sequences and most-parsimonious VDJ recombination scenarios were assigned using the TCRdist pipeline. In a later analysis, every TCR beta chain was defined by the combination of its CDR3 amino acid sequence and its V-gene family, and reads without a unique V-gene family were dropped. A later analysis removed several hundred highly shared, low-generation-probability nucleotide sequences to deal with suspected cross-contamination and a sequencing artifact. In a later analysis, a clonal expansion index was calculated for each public chain from normalized within-repertoire ranks of inferred template counts. A later analysis computed generation probabilities with a VDJ recombination model fitted to out-of-frame rearrangements, and checked the results against IGoR. A later analysis scored TCR-TCR, TCR-HLA and TCR-CMV co-occurrence with hypergeometric tests, applying a repertoire-size bias correction to TCR pairs. To estimate false discovery rates, a later analysis permuted the HLA or CMV assignments 20 times. A later analysis grouped co-occurring TCRs with DBSCAN, adding TCRdist sequence similarity when clustering within HLA-allele-positive subsets. For co-occurrence clustering, repertoires with fewer than 30,000 or more than 120,000 public chains were excluded, along with a handful of repertoires with anomalous nucleotide sharing. TCRdb provides this immuneACCESS table in a form limited to in-frame rearrangements. Some clones are lacking; in checked studies, under half of them reflect an unresolved V gene, and why the rest are absent is not known. V and J calls and clone size are as listed in that table; D and trimming were resolved from the DNA. Here the sample has under 200,000 clones; approximately 79% occur a single time. Jointly, the top ten make up over 1.1% of the sample.

Findings and caveats that apply to the study as a whole: A later analysis associated 16,951 TCR beta sequences with specific HLA alleles at a false discovery rate of 0.05. Most TCR sequences were observed very rarely across donors, whereas some public TCRs were present in many individuals. Some IMGT-functional V segments, including TRBV6-2 and TRBV6-3, could not be told apart with the 87-base-pair reads, so those segments were excluded. Compared with the 666-donor mean, donors in an Asian-associated ancestry cluster had fewer N-insertions in productive TCRs, according to a later genetic analysis. In this cohort, only TCR beta chains were sequenced, and detectable features were limited by the absence of alpha or paired-chain data. A cluster of highly shared sequence variants was judged likely to be a technical artifact of the sequencing pipeline. Correlated functional status among segregating V segments might reflect linkage disequilibrium, but an unknown experimental factor could not be ruled out. CMV serostatus was the only immune exposure information available for the cohort. Because some donors lacked HLA typing at each locus, the association tests relied only on the typed subset. A further reported finding was that TCR beta sequences accurately predicted the HLA-A and HLA-B alleles for most subjects in the first cohort. Roughly uniform sequencing depth across donors was assumed in presence/absence analyses, although this assumption may not hold. In a later genetic analysis, a missense DCLRE1C variant was associated with V-gene and J-gene trimming of TCR beta chains, and the association was replicated in an independent cohort. When HLA alleles, especially DR and DQ, strongly co-occurred, attributing TCR associations to individual alleles was difficult. In vitro tests confirmed that a few of the cytomegalovirus-associated TCR beta chains recognize cytomegalovirus antigens. A total of about 180 TCR beta chains were listed by the study as associated with cytomegalovirus. In a later analysis, HLA-associated TCR beta chains showed more clonal expansion and lower generation probabilities than non-associated chains that were equally common. In an earlier analysis of 500 to 650 of the donors, most TCR beta V segments appeared in productive rearrangements about 87% or about 30% of the time, broadly matching IMGT annotations. The authors suggested that the approach could potentially be extended to other disease states and immunological phenotypes. The earlier analysis of some 540 of the donors excluded approximately 15 rarely observed V segments, including chromosome 9 orphons, because counts were too low. Cytomegalovirus status was reported to be diagnosed by the classifier with high specificity and sensitivity in both the original and validation cohorts. According to a later analysis, parvovirus B19, influenza, CMV and Epstein-Barr virus appeared linked to several top co-occurrence clusters. In a later analysis, the rate of TCR association differed among HLA loci, with DRB1 alleles having the most associated TCRs and HLA-C alleles having the fewest. A later analysis found that most CMV-associated TCR beta chains appeared HLA-restricted, with HLA associations seemingly driven largely by CMV exposure.

CDR1 and CDR2 were assigned from the germline V gene as SQVTM and ANQGSEA. The CDR3 covers 14 residues, taking in both the cysteine and the phenylalanine. Only the CDR3 part of the read is kept: 42 bases, read in frame from the first base. After removal of 7 bases from V and 5 bases from J, the junction retains 12 bases not matched to a gene. The sample comprised PBMCs. The rearranged segments are TRBV29-1 and TRBJ2-7; 9 bases in between match TRBD1. The receptor was derived from a man aged 55-75 years in good health and CMV-seronegative. The DNA is TGCAGCGGGGGGTACCGGGACAGGGCGCACGAGCAGTACTTC. Translated, this is CSGGYRDRAHEQYF.